This entry concerns a single TCR beta chain. As yet, its antigen is unknown. The sample originates from a study of T cell repertoires in cytomegalovirus infection. Study background: From public TCR beta signatures came an indication of both CMV infection and matching HLA type.

TCRdb re-analysed the reads in MiXCR, keeping a single row per CDR3 protein. Of fewer than 300,000 distinct CDR3 sequences in the sample, about 26% were seen once. Study findings and constraints: Clonotypes of TCR beta that were HLA-C-restricted and CMV-specific dominated the ex vivo response.

The germline gives CDR1 MNHEY, CDR2 SVGAGI. V lost 5 bases and J lost 9; bases outside the gene matches: 11. This CDR3 is 14 amino acids long. The receptor was isolated from a human donor in good health (CMV status not recorded). Some clones in this sample may be carry-over from other donors' samples. V and J are TRBV6-5 and TRBJ2-7; TRBD1 agrees at 9 bases. The sequencing sample was made of PBMCs. The CDR3 loop reads CASSGTGSSSRQYF. CDR3 coding DNA: TGTGCCAGCAGTGGGACAGGGTCTTCCAGTCGGCAGTACTTC.